This T cell receptor (beta chain) was recovered during a study of T cell repertoires in cytomegalovirus infection. In this sample, this clonotype turned up many times. TCRdb passed the reads through MiXCR, listing each CDR3 protein once. The data show more than 200,000 distinct CDR3 sequences, less than 9.5% seen once. This CDR3 spans 16 amino acids. V was trimmed by 1 base and J by 0 bases, leaving 10 bases between them. The sample taken for sequencing was PBMCs. This TCR was recovered from a human donor in good health (CMV status not recorded). Some clones in this sample may be carry-over from other donors' samples. The V gene is TRBV12-3 or TRBV12-4, the J gene TRBJ2-1; D perhaps matches TRBD2 (5 bases). The CDR3 sequence is CASSLDPGSSYNEQFF. The CDR3 DNA follows: TGTGCCAGCAGTTTAGATCCGGGGAGCTCCTACAATGAGCAGTTCTTC.